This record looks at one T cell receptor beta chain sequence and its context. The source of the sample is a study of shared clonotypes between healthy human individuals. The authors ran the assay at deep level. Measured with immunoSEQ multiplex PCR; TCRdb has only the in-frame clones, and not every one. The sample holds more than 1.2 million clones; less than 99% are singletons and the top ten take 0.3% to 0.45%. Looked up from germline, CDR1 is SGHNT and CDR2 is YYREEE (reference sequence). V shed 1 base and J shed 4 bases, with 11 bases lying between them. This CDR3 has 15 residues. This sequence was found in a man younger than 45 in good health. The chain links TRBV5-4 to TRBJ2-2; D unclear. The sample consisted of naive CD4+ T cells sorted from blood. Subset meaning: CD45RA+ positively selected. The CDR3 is CASSLIREVTGELFF. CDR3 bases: TGTGCCAGCAGCTTGATTAGGGAAGTCACCGGGGAGCTGTTTTTT.